This T cell receptor (beta chain) was captured in a study of response to subunit inactivated influenza vaccine. TCRdb reprocessed the RT-PCR reads via MiXCR and lists one record per CDR3 protein. The table includes just under 550,000 distinct CDR3 sequences, less than 25% detected once. The V and J ends lost 4 bases and 3 bases respectively, with 10 bases between them. From germline, CDR1 is MGHRA and CDR2 YSYEKL. This CDR3 has 13 amino acids. These data also featured in a second study, about T cells expressing NK-cell markers. This second study notes: The authors made TCR beta cDNA libraries by 5'RACE template switching. This switching added a universal primer site and UMIs. It was sorted CD3+CD56-NKG2C+, CD3+CD56+NKG2C- and CD3+CD56+NKG2C+ T cells that provided the TCR beta repertoires. The authors sequenced eight donors, of whom seven were HCMV-seropositive and one was seronegative. T cells sorted in several experiments were restricted to alpha-beta TCR T cells by an anti-gamma-delta TCR antibody. HCMV specificity of the expanded NKG2C+ T cell clones stayed unclear.

Source: CD4+ T cells sorted from PBMCs, taken approximately 13 days after vaccination. The V and J genes are TRBV4-1 and TRBJ2-7, with no clear D. This TCR was sampled from a man in his fifties or sixties who received an inactivated influenza vaccine. The CDR3 reads CASSRRPGYEQYF. The CDR3 DNA is TGCGCCAGCAGCCGTCGCCCGGGCTACGAGCAGTACTTC.